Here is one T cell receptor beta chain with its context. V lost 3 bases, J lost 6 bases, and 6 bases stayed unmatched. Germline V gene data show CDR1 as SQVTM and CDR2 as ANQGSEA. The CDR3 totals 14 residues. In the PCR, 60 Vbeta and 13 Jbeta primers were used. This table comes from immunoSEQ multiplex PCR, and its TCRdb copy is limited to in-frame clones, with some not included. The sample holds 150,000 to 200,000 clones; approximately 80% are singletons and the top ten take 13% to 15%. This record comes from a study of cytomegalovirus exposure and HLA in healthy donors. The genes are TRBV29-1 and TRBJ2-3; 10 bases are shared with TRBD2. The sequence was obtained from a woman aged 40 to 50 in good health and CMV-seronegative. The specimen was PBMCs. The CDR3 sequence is CSVEVSSGSDTQYF. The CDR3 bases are TGCAGCGTTGAGGTGTCTAGCGGGAGTGATACGCAGTATTTT.